The present TCR beta chain was sequenced within a study of follicular helper T cells after annual influenza vaccination. TCRdb keeps only in-frame clones here, not all; method: immunoSEQ multiplex PCR. This table has roughly 15,000 clones, around 84% appearing once. Stated time point: 2014-2015 season, 7 days after vaccination. Deletions cut 3 bases from V and 8 bases from J, with 11 bases between. The CDR3 spans 13 residues. The germline V gene has CDR1 SGHAT and CDR2 FQNNGV. About this clone: Other DNA sequences within the sample encode an identical CDR3.

The clonotype comes from an adult who received the influenza vaccine. The genes are TRBV11-2 and TRBJ1-3, with TRBD1 as a possible D gene (5 bases). Sequences were derived from CXCR5+ CD38- circulating T follicular helper cells from blood, sampled 7 days after influenza vaccination. This sample's subset: circulating Tfh, non-naive CD4+CXCR5+PD-1+ (ICOS+CD38+ or ICOS-CD38-). Here the CDR3 DNA reads TGTGCCAGCAGCTTGGCAGGGTGGGACACCATATATTTT. This gives the protein CASSLAGWDTIYF.